The present TCR beta chain was sequenced within a study of T-cell reconstitution after alpha-beta-depleted transplantation in children. Unique molecular identifiers featured in how the TCRbeta library was prepared. TCRdb ran MiXCR on the PCR reads and lists one entry per CDR3 protein. The sample has about 580,000 distinct CDR3 sequences; more than 20% are singletons. Notes on the study in general: Newly produced T cells mostly accounted for T-cell counts and diversity one year post-transplant. Several hundred rapidly expanded clones from non-depleted graft cells reportedly supplied alpha-beta T cells about two months post-transplant.

Ten or more counts support this clonotype. The target antigen is unknown. This CDR3 has 17 residues. Germline V CDR1 and CDR2: SGHTA, FQGNSA. V lost 0 bases and J lost 5; bases outside the gene matches: 12. The V gene is TRBV7-2, the J gene TRBJ1-2, with 7 bases that match TRBD1. This TCR derives from a boy under two years old who had a stem cell transplant for acute myeloid leukemia, so the T cells may come from the graft donor. Sample: PBMCs, mostly from graft donor cells, taken 360 days after TCRalphabeta/CD19-depleted stem cell transplant. Here the CDR3 reads CASSLANLGQRRYGYTF. The CDR3 nucleotides are TGTGCCAGCAGCTTAGCCAACCTGGGACAGCGGAGATATGGCTACACCTTC.